This T cell receptor (beta chain) was identified in a study of blood T cell repertoires in COVID-19. Study-wide background: PBMCs, B-cell-depleted T cells, or T cells were the source of the cDNA or gDNA that made up the material.

Cohorts were based on clinical histories the participants reported. For recovered donors of Cohort 3, there were two negative PCRs, clearance, or symptom resolution. Clones were read by immunoSEQ multiplex PCR, and TCRdb kept only the in-frame ones, dropping some. The table includes about 440,000 clones, about 92% detected once. Germline values: CDR1 GTSNPN, CDR2 SVGIG (reference sequence). The length of the CDR3 is 13 residues. Deletions cut 0 bases from V and 8 bases from J, with 13 bases between. The clonotype originates from a man aged 18 to 30 who had recovered from COVID-19. The chain couples TRBV30 to TRBJ1-2; possibly TRBD1 for D (5 bases). The sequenced sample consisted of PBMCs or T cells enriched from blood (not recorded which). The CDR3 region is CAWSVGQGEGYTF. Here the CDR3 DNA reads TGTGCCTGGAGTGTAGGGCAGGGTGAGGGCTACACCTTC.